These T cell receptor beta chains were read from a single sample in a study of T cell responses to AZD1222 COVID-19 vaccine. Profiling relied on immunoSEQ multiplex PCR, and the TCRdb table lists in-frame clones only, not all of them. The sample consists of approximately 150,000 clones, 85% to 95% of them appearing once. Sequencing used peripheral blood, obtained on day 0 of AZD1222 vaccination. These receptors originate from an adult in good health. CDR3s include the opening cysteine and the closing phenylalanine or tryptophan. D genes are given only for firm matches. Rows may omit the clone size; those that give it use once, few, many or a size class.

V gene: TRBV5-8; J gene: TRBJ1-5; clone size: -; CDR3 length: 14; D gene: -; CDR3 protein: CASSPTGSAQPQHF; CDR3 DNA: TGTGCCAGCAGCCCCACAGGGTCGGCTCAGCCCCAGCATTTT
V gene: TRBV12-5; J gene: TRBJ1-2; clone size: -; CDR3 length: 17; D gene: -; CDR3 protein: CASGIDRLPTSNYGYTF; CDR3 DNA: TGTGCTAGTGGCATCGACAGGCTCCCTACCTCCAACTATGGCTACACCTTC
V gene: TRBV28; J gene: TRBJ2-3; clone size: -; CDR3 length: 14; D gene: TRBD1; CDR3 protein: CASSQGTGADTQYF; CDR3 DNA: TGTGCCAGCAGCCAAGGGACAGGCGCAGATACGCAGTATTTT
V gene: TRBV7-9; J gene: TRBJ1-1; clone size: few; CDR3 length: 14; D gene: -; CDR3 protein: CASSFREIDTEAFF; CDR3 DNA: TGTGCCAGCAGCTTCAGAGAGATAGACACTGAAGCTTTCTTT
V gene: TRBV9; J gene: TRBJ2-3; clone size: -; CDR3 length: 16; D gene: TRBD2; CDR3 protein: CASSVSGGRALDTQYF; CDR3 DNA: TGTGCCAGCAGCGTAAGTGGCGGGAGGGCTCTGGATACGCAGTATTTT
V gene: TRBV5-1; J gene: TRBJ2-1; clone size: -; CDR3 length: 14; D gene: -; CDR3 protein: CASSLTRQENEQFF; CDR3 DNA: TGCGCCAGCAGTCTAACTCGTCAGGAGAATGAGCAGTTCTTC
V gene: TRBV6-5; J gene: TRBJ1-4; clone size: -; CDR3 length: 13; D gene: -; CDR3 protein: CASRGSLNEKLFF; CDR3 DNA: TGTGCCAGCAGAGGGTCGCTGAATGAAAAACTGTTTTTT
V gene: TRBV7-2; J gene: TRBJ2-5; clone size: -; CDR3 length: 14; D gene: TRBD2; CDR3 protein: CASRPSGSLRTQYF; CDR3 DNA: TGTGCCAGCAGACCTAGCGGGAGCCTCCGGACCCAGTACTTC
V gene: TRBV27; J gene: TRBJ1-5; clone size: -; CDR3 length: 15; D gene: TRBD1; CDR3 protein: CASSLSRQGGQPQHF; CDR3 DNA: TGTGCCAGCAGTTTATCCCGACAGGGAGGTCAGCCCCAGCATTTT
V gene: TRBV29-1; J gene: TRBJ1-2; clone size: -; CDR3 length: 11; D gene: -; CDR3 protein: CSVTTPGGYTF; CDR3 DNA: TGCAGCGTAACTACCCCGGGGGGCTACACCTTC
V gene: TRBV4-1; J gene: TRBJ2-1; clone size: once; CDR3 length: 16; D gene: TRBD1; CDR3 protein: CASSQDQGQGVGEQFF; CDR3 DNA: TGCGCCAGCAGCCAAGATCAAGGACAGGGAGTGGGTGAGCAGTTCTTC
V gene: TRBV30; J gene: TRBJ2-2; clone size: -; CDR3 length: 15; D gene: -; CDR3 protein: CAWSHTAVITGELFF; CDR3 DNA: TGTGCCTGGAGTCATACGGCTGTAATCACCGGGGAGCTGTTTTTT
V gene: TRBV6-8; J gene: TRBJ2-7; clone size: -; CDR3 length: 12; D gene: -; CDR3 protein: CASSYRGYEQYF; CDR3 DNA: TGTGCCAGCAGTTACCGGGGCTACGAGCAGTACTTC
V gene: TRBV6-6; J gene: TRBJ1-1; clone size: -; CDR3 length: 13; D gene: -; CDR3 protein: CASSYDEGPEAFF; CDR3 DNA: TGTGCCAGCAGTTACGACGAGGGACCCGAAGCTTTCTTT
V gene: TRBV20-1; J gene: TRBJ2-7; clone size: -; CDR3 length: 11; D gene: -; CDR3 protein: CSVTANHEQYF; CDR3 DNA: TGCAGCGTTACAGCGAATCACGAGCAGTACTTC
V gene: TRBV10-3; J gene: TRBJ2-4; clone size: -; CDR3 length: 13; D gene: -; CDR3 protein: CAISESWMHIQYF; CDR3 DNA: TGTGCCATCAGTGAGTCTTGGATGCACATTCAGTACTTC
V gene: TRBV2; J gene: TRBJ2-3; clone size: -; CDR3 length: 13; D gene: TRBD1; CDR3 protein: CASRTGGADTQYF; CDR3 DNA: TGTGCCAGCAGGACAGGGGGCGCAGATACGCAGTATTTT
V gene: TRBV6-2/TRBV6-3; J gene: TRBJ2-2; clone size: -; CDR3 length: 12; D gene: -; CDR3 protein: CASSQFTGELFF; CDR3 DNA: TGTGCCAGCAGCCAGTTCACCGGGGAGCTGTTTTTT
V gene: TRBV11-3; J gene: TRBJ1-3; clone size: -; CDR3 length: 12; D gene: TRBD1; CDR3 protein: CAAQGSRNTIYF; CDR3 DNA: TGTGCCGCACAGGGGTCTAGGAACACCATATATTTT
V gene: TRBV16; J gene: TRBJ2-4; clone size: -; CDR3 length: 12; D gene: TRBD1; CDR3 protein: CASQTGGNIQYF; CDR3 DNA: TGTGCCTCACAGACAGGGGGCAACATTCAGTACTTC
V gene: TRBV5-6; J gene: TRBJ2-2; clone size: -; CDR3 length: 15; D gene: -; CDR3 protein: CASSLAVLVPGELFF; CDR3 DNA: TGTGCCAGCAGCTTGGCCGTCCTGGTCCCCGGGGAGCTGTTTTTT
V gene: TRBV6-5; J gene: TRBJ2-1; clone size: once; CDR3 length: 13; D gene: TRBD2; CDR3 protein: CASSPGGGDEQFF; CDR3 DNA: TGTGCCAGCAGTCCGGGGGGTGGGGATGAGCAGTTCTTC
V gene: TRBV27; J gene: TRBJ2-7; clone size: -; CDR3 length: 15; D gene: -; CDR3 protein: CASRPDGEGHYEQYF; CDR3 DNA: TGTGCCAGCAGACCGGACGGGGAAGGGCACTACGAGCAGTACTTC
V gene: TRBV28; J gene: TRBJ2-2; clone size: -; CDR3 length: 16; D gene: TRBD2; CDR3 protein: CASRTSGRPGTGELFF; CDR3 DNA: TGTGCCAGCAGGACTAGCGGGAGGCCTGGCACCGGGGAGCTGTTTTTT
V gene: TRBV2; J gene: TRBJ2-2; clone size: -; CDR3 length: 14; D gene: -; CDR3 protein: CASRRDLNSGELFF; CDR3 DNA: TGTGCCAGCAGACGGGACTTAAATAGCGGGGAGCTGTTTTTT
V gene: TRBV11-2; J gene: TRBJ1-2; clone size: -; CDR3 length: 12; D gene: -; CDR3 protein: CASSLLGEGYTF; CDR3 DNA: TGTGCCAGCAGCTTATTGGGGGAGGGCTACACCTTC
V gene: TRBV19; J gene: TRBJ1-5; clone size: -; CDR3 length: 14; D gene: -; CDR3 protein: CASSFGHSNQPQHF; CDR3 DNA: TGTGCCAGTAGTTTCGGCCATAGCAATCAGCCCCAGCATTTT